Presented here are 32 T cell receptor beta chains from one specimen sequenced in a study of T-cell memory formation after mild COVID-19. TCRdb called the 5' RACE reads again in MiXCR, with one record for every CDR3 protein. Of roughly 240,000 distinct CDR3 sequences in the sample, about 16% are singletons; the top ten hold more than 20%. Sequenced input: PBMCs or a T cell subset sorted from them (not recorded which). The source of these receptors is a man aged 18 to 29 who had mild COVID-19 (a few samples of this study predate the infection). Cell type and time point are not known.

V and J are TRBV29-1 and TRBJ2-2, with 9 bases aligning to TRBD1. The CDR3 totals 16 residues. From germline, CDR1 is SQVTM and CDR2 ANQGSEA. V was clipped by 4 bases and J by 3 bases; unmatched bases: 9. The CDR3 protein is CSVADAWDRDTGELFF. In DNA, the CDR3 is TGCAGCGTTGCGGATGCGTGGGACAGGGACACCGGGGAGCTGTTTTTT.

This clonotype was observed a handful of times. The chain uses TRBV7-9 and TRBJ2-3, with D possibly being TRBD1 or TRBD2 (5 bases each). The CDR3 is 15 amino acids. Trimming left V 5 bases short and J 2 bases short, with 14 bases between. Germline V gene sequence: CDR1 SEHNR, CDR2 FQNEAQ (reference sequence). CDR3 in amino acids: CASSRDLHHTDTQYF. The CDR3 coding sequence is TGTGCCAGCAGCCGGGACCTCCACCACACAGATACGCAGTATTTT. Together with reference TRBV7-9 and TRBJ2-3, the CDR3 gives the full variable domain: DTGVSQNPRHKITKRGQNVTFRCDPISEHNRLYWYRQTLGQGPEFLTYFQNEAQLEKSRLLSDRFSAERPKGSFSTLEIQRTEQGDSAMYLCASSRDLHHTDTQYFGPGTRLTVL.

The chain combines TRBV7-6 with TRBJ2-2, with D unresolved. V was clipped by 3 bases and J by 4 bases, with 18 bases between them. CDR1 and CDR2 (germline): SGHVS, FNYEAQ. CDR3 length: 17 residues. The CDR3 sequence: CASSFFPGETSTGELFF. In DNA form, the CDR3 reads TGTGCCAGCAGCTTCTTCCCGGGCGAGACTTCCACCGGGGAGCTGTTTTTT.

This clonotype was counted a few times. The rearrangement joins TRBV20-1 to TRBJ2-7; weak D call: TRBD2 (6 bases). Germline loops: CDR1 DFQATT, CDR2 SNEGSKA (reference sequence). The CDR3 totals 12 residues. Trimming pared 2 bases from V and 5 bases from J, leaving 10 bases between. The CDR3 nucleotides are TGCAGTGCTAGATCACTAGCAGACGAGCAGTACGTC. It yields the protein CSARSLADEQYV.

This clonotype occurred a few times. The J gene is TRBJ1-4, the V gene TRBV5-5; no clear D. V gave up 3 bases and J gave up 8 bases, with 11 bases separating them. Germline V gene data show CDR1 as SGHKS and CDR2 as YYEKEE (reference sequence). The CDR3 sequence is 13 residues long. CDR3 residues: CASSSYSEEKLFF. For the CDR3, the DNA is TGTGCCAGCAGCTCATACTCAGAGGAAAAACTGTTTTTT.

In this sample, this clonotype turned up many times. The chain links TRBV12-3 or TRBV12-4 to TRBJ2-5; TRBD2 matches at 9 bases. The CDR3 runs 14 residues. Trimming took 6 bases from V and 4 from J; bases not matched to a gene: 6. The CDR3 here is CASSRRGGGETQYF. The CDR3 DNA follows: TGTGCCAGCAGCCGGCGGGGGGGCGGAGAGACCCAGTACTTC.

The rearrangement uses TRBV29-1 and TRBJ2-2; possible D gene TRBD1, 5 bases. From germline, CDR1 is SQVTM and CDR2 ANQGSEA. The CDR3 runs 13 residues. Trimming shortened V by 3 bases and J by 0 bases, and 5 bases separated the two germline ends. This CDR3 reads CSVDRANTGELFF. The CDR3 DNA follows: TGCAGCGTTGACAGGGCGAACACCGGGGAGCTGTTTTTT.

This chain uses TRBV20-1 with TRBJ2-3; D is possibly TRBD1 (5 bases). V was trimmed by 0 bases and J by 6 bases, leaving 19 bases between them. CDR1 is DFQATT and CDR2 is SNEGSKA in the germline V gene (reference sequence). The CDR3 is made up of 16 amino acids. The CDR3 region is CSARDQAGLEVDTQYF. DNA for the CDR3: TGCAGTGCTAGAGATCAGGCAGGGTTGGAAGTGGATACGCAGTATTTT.

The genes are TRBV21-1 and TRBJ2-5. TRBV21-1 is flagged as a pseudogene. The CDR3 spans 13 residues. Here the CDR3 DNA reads TGTGCCAGCAGCAAGGCCCAGCAAGAGACCCAGTACTTC. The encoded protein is CASSKAQQETQYF.

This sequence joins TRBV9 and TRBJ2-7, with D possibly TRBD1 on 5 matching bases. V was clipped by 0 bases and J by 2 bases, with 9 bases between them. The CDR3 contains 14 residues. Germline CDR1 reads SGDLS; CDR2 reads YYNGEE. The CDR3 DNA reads TGTGCCAGCAGCGTAGAGGGGCAAGCCTACGAGCAGTACTTC. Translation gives CASSVEGQAYEQYF.

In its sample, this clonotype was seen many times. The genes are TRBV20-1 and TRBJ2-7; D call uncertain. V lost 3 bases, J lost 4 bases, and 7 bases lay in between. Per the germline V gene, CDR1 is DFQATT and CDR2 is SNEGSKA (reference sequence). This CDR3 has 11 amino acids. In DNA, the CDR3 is TGCAGTGCTAGCGTTCAGTACGAGCAGTACGTC. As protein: CSASVQYEQYV.

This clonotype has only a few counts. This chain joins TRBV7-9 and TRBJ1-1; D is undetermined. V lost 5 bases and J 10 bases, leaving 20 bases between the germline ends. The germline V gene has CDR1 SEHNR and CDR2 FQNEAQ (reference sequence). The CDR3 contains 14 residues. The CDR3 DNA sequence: TGTGCCAGCAGCCGAATCTCTACGGGTGATCGAGCTTTCTTT. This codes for CASSRISTGDRAFF.

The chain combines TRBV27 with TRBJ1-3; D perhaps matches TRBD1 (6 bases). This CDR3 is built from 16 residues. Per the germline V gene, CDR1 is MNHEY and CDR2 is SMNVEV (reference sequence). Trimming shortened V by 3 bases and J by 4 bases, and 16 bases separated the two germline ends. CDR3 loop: CASSFRGDVRGNTIYF. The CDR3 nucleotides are TGTGCCAGCAGTTTCAGGGGCGATGTGCGGGGAAACACCATATATTTT.

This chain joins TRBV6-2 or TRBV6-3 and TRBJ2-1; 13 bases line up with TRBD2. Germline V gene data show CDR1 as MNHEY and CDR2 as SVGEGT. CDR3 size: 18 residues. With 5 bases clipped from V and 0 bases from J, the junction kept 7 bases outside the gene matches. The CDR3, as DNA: TGTGCCAGCAGTGACCGGACTAGCGGGGGTTCCTCCTACAATGAGCAGTTCTTC. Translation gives CASSDRTSGGSSYNEQFF.

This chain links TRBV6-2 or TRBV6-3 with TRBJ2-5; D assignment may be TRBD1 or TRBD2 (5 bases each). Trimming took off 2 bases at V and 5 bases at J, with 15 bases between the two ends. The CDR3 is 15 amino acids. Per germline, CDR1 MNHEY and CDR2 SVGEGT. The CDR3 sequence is CASSYEDGGEETQYF. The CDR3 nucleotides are TGTGCCAGCAGTTACGAGGATGGGGGAGAGGAGACCCAGTACTTC.

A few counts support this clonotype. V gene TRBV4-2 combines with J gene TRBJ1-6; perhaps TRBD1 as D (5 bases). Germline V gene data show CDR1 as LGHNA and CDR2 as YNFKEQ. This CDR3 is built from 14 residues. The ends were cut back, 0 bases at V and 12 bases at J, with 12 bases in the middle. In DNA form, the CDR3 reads TGTGCCAGCAGCCAAGATATGGGGACTGGACCCCTCCACTTT. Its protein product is CASSQDMGTGPLHF.

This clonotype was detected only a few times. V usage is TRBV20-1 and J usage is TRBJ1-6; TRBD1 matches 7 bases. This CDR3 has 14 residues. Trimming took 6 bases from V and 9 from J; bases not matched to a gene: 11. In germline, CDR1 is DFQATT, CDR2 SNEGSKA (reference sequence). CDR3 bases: TGCAGTGCGAGGCGACAGGGATCAGCTTCACCCCTCCACTTT. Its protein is CSARRQGSASPLHF.

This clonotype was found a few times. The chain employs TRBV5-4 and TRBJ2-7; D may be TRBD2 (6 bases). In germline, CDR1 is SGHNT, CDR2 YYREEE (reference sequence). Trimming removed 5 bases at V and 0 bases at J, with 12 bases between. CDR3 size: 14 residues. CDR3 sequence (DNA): TGTGCCAGCAGGTCCGGCGGGACCTCCTACGAGCAGTACTTC. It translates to CASRSGGTSYEQYF.

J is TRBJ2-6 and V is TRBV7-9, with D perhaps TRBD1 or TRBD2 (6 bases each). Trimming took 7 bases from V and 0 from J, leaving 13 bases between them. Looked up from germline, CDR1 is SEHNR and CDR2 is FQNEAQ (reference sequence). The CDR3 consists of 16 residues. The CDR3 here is CASIEGGNSGANVLTF. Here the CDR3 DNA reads TGTGCCAGCATCGAGGGGGGTAACTCTGGGGCCAACGTCCTGACTTTC.

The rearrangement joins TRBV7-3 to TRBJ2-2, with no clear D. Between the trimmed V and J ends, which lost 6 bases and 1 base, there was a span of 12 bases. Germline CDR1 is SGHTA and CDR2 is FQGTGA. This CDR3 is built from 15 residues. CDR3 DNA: TGTGCCAGCAGTCCTTATGACGGGAACACCGGGGAGCTGTTTTTT. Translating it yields CASSPYDGNTGELFF. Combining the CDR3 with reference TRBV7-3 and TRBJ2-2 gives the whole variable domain GAGVSQTPSNKVTEKGKYVELRCDPISGHTALYWYRQSLGQGPEFLIYFQGTGAADDSGLPNDRFFAVRPEGSVSTLKIQRTERGDSAVYLCASSPYDGNTGELFFGEGSRLTVL.

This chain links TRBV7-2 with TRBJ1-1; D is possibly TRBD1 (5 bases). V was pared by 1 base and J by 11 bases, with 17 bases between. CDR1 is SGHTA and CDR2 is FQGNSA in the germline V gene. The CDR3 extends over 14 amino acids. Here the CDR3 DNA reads TGTGCCAGCAGCTTAGTGGGGGATACGAGGGATGCTTTCTTT. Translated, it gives CASSLVGDTRDAFF.

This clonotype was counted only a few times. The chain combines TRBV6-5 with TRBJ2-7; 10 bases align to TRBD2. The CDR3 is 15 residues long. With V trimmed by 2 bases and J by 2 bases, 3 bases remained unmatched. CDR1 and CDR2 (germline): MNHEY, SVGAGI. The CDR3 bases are TGTGCCAGCAGTTACCAGCGGGGGGGCCCCTACGAGCAGTACGTC. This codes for CASSYQRGGPYEQYV.

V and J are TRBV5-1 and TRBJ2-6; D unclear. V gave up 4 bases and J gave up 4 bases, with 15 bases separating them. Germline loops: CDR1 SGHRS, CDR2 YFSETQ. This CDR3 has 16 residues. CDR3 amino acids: CASSQRKTSGANVLTF. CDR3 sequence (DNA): TGCGCCAGCAGCCAACGGAAGACGTCCGGGGCCAACGTCCTGACTTTC.

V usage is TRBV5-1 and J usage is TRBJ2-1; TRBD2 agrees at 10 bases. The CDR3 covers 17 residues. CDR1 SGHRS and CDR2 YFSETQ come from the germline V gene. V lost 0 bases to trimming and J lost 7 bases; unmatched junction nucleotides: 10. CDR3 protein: CASSLERGGSEVNEQFF. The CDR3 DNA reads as TGCGCCAGCAGCTTGGAGCGGGGGGGCTCGGAGGTAAATGAGCAGTTCTTC.

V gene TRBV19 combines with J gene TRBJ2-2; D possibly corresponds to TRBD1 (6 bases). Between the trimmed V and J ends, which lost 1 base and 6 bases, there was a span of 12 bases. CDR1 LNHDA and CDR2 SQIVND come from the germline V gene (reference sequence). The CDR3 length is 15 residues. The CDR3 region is CASSIARGLPGELFF. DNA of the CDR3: TGTGCCAGTAGTATAGCCAGGGGATTGCCCGGGGAGCTGTTTTTT.

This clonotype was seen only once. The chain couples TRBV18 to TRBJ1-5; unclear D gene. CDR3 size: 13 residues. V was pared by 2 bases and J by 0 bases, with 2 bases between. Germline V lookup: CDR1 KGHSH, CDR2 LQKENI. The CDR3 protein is CASSPASNQPQHF. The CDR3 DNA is TGTGCCAGCTCACCAGCTAGCAATCAGCCCCAGCATTTT.

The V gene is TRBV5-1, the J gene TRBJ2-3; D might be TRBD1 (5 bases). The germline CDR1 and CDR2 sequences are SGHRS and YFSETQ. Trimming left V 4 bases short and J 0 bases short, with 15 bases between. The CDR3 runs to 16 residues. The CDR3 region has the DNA TGCGCCAGCAGCGCCGCCGGCAGGGCTAGCACAGATACGCAGTATTTT. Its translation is CASSAAGRASTDTQYF.

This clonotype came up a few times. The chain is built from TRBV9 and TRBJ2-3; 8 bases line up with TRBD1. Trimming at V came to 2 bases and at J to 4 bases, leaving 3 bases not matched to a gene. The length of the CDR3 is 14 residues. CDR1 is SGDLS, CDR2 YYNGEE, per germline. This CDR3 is CASSVEQGADTQYF. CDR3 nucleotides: TGTGCCAGCAGCGTCGAACAGGGGGCAGATACGCAGTATTTT.

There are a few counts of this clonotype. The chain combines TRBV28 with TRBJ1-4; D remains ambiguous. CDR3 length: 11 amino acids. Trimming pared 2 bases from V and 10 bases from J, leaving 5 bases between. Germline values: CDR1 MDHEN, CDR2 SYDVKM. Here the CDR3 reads CASSLEGKLFF. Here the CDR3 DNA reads TGTGCCAGCAGTTTAGAGGGAAAACTGTTTTTT.

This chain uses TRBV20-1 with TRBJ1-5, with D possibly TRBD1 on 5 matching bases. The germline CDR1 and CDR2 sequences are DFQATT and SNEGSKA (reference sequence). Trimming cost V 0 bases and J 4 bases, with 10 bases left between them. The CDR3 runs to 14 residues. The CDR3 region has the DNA TGCAGTGCTAGAGACCGGGACGTGAATCAGCCCCAGCATTTT. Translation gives CSARDRDVNQPQHF.

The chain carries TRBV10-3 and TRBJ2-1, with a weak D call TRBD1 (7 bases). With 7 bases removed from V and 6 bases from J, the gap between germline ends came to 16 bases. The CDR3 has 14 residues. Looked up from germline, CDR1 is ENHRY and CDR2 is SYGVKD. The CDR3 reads CAITSGDRPNEQFF. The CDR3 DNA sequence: TGTGCCATCACCTCGGGGGACAGACCCAATGAGCAGTTCTTC.

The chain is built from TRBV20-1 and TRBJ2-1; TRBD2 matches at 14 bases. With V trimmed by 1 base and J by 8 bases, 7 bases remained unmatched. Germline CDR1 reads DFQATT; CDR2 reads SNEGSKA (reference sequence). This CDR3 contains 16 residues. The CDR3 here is CSARAGLAGGLDEQFF. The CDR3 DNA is TGCAGTGCTAGAGCAGGACTAGCGGGGGGCTTGGATGAGCAGTTCTTC.